This T cell receptor (gamma chain) was observed in a study of gamma-delta T cells after stem cell transplantation. TCRdb re-called clones from the RT-PCR reads via CATT. The table has under 1,500 gamma-chain clones, 86% seen once. Germline values: CDR1 GITISATS, CDR2 ISYDGTV (reference sequence). The CDR3 runs to 15 residues. J was trimmed by 6 bases and V by 1 base; bases with no gene match: 12. Sequenced input: gamma-delta T cells. The V call is TRGV9, the J call TRGJ1 or TRGJ2. Germline matching of the DNA provided the J gene here, since TCRdb leaves it blank. The sequence was obtained from a human donor. It is not recorded whose cells these are; they may come from a transplant donor. CDR3 sequence (DNA): TGTGCCTTGTGGGAGGTCAACCGAAAGGTTTATAAGAAACTCTTT. This sequence encodes CALWEVNRKVYKKLF.